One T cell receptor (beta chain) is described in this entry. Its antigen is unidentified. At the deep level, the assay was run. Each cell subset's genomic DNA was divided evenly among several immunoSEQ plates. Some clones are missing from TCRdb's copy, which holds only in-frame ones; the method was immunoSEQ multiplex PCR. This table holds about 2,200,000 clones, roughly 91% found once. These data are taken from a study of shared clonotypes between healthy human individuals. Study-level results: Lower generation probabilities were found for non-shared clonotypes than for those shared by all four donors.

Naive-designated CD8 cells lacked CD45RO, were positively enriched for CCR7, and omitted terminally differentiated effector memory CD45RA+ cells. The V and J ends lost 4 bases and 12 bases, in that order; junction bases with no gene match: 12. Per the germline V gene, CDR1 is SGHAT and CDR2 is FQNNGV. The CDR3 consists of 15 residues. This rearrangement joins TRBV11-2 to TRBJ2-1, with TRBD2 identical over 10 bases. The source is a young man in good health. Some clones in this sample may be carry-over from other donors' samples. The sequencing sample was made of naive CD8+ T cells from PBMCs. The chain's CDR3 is CASSSRTSGPGVQFF. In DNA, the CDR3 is TGTGCCAGCAGCTCCCGGACTAGCGGCCCAGGTGTGCAGTTCTTC.